These 30 T cell receptor beta chains originate from one sample sequenced in a study of technical replicates of blood from a few donors. Some clones are missing from TCRdb's copy, which holds only in-frame ones; the method was immunoSEQ multiplex PCR. The sample includes 74,000 or so clones, around 96% of them seen just once. Sequencing input: T cells isolated from PBMCs. These receptors were taken from a human donor in good health.

This rearrangement joins TRBV7-2 to TRBJ1-1; 8 positions agree with TRBD1. The length of the CDR3 is 15 residues. Per germline, CDR1 SGHTA and CDR2 FQGNSA. V was clipped by 5 bases and J by 3 bases; unmatched bases: 8. Written as DNA, the CDR3 is TGTGCCAGCAGCCCGGACAGGGAATGGGACACTGAAGCTTTCTTT. Translated: CASSPDREWDTEAFF.

The rearrangement links TRBV7-3 to TRBJ2-2, with D unresolved. Germline V gene data show CDR1 as SGHTA and CDR2 as FQGTGA. The CDR3 has 16 residues. V was trimmed by 1 base and J by 1 base, leaving 10 bases between them. This CDR3 is CASSLNPALNTGELFF. CDR3 nucleotide sequence: TGTGCCAGCAGCTTAAACCCAGCGCTGAACACCGGGGAGCTGTTTTTT.

The V gene is TRBV6-5, the J gene TRBJ1-1, with TRBD1 as a possible D gene (6 bases). Germline V gene data show CDR1 as MNHEY and CDR2 as SVGAGI. The V and J ends lost 1 base and 0 bases respectively, with 9 bases between them. The CDR3 extends over 15 amino acids. In DNA form, the CDR3 reads TGTGCCAGCAGTTACTTTGGACAGCTGAACACTGAAGCTTTCTTT. Its protein product is CASSYFGQLNTEAFF.

The gene calls are TRBV29-1 and TRBJ2-7, with 8 nucleotides matching TRBD1. J was trimmed by 1 base and V by 5 bases; bases with no gene match: 7. The CDR3 loop spans 14 amino acids. Germline V CDR1 and CDR2: SQVTM, ANQGSEA. The CDR3 coding sequence is TGCAGCGTTTCACTCCGGACAGGGTCCTACGAGCAGTACTTC. Its protein is CSVSLRTGSYEQYF.

This clone was found once. This chain connects TRBV23-1 to TRBJ1-5; D uncertain. TRBV23-1 falls under the ORF class, with uncertain function. This CDR3 contains 18 residues. V was shortened by 3 bases and J by 2 bases, with 20 bases between the two germline ends. The DNA for the CDR3 is TGCGCCAGCAGTCAGAGTTTCAGAGGGTGTAGCGGCAATCAGCCCCAGCATTTT. It is translated as CASSQSFRGCSGNQPQHF.

The rearrangement uses TRBV29-1 and TRBJ2-1; a possible D gene is TRBD2 (6 bases). Germline V gene data show CDR1 as SQVTM and CDR2 as ANQGSEA. V was clipped by 7 bases and J by 8 bases, with 12 bases between them. CDR3 length equals 11 residues. CDR3 DNA sequence: TGCAGCGCTGCGGCGGGGTATGAGCAGTTCTTC. Amino acids: CSAAAGYEQFF.

This clone was detected once. The rearrangement links TRBV27 to TRBJ1-1, with 7 positions matching TRBD1. The CDR3 consists of 14 residues. Trimming cost V 4 bases and J 2 bases; bases outside gene matches: 4. Germline V gives CDR1 MNHEY, CDR2 SMNVEV (reference sequence). This CDR3 reads CASSSYRGNTEAFF. For the CDR3, the DNA is TGTGCCAGCAGTTCGTACAGGGGTAACACTGAAGCTTTCTTT.

The chain uses TRBV4-1 and TRBJ2-7; maybe TRBD2 (5 bases). This CDR3 contains 15 residues. Germline CDR1 is MGHRA and CDR2 is YSYEKL. The V and J ends lost 2 bases and 3 bases respectively, with 14 bases between them. The DNA for the CDR3 is TGCGCCAGCAGCCAAAGCTCAGCCCGGGACTACGAGCAGTACTTC. Translating it yields CASSQSSARDYEQYF.

The chain carries TRBV6-5 and TRBJ2-3, with a tentative D call TRBD2 (5 bases). This CDR3 is 13 amino acids long. With 8 bases removed from V and 4 bases from J, the gap between germline ends came to 13 bases. Germline loops: CDR1 MNHEY, CDR2 SVGAGI. CDR3 sequence: CASSPGFPDTQYF. The DNA for the CDR3 is TGTGCCAGCTCCCCGGGATTTCCAGATACGCAGTATTTT.

The J gene is TRBJ2-2, the V gene TRBV4-1; tentatively, D is TRBD2 (6 bases). Germline values: CDR1 MGHRA, CDR2 YSYEKL. The V end lost 1 base, the J end lost 2 bases, and 8 bases lay between the germline ends. There are 15 residues in the CDR3. This CDR3 is CASSQGEVNTGELFF. CDR3 DNA sequence: TGCGCCAGCAGCCAAGGGGAGGTAAACACCGGGGAGCTGTTTTTT.

The J gene is TRBJ2-5, the V gene TRBV6-5; 8 bases align to TRBD2. There are 16 residues in the CDR3. CDR1 is MNHEY, CDR2 SVGAGI, per germline. With 2 bases clipped from V and 5 bases from J, the junction kept 10 bases outside the gene matches. Here the CDR3 DNA reads TGTGCCAGCAGTTACAGGAGGGGACTAGAGTTGGAGACCCAGTACTTC. This translates into CASSYRRGLELETQYF.

V is TRBV28 and J is TRBJ1-5, with D uncertain. Germline V CDR1 and CDR2: MDHEN, SYDVKM. Deletions cut 6 bases from V and 3 bases from J, with 15 bases between. The CDR3 extends over 15 amino acids. CDR3 protein: CASSASHRYNQPQHF. DNA for the CDR3: TGTGCCAGCAGCGCATCTCACAGATACAATCAGCCCCAGCATTTT.

This clone appeared once. The chain carries TRBV5-1 and TRBJ1-5, with D possibly TRBD1 on 5 matching bases. Germline assignment: CDR1 SGHRS and CDR2 YFSETQ. V dropped 2 bases and J dropped 4 bases, with 13 bases sitting between them. This CDR3 has 15 amino acids. This CDR3 is CASSLSGNENQPQHF. CDR3 nucleotides: TGCGCCAGCAGCTTATCAGGGAATGAGAATCAGCCCCAGCATTTT.

The chain recombines TRBV5-8 with TRBJ1-1, with 7 positions matching TRBD1. The germline V gene has CDR1 SGHTS and CDR2 YDEGEE. The trim removed 3 bases at V and 5 bases at J, leaving 7 bases unmatched. CDR3 length equals 14 residues. CDR3 loop: CASSYDRELTEAFF. CDR3 DNA sequence: TGTGCCAGCAGCTACGACAGGGAGCTGACTGAAGCTTTCTTT.

This chain connects TRBV4-1 to TRBJ1-1; maybe TRBD1 (5 bases). CDR3 length: 15 residues. Germline V lookup: CDR1 MGHRA, CDR2 YSYEKL. V was clipped by 3 bases and J by 3 bases, with 14 bases between them. This CDR3 reads CASSHNQGMDTEAFF. In nucleotides, the CDR3 is TGCGCCAGCAGCCACAATCAGGGAATGGACACTGAAGCTTTCTTT.

The J gene is TRBJ1-1, the V gene TRBV29-1; 8 bases are shared with TRBD1. The CDR3 contains 13 residues. The V gene end was trimmed by 2 bases and the J gene end by 7 bases; junction bases not matched to a gene: 6. Germline CDR1 SQVTM, CDR2 ANQGSEA. The CDR3 protein is CSVELTGTGEAFF. In nucleotides, the CDR3 is TGCAGCGTTGAACTTACTGGGACAGGTGAAGCTTTCTTT.

V gene TRBV27 combines with J gene TRBJ2-5, with 13 bases that match TRBD2. This CDR3 contains 18 residues. The germline CDR1 and CDR2 sequences are MNHEY and SMNVEV (reference sequence). V trimming: 2 bases; J trimming: 6 bases; junction bases outside the gene matches: 12. DNA of the CDR3: TGTGCCAGCAGTTTAATAGTGACTAGCGGGAGGAGGGCACAGACCCAGTACTTC. Translated: CASSLIVTSGRRAQTQYF.

This clone was detected once. The rearrangement joins TRBV12-5 to TRBJ2-1, with TRBD2 matching over 11 bases. V lost 5 bases and J lost 2; bases outside the gene matches: 17. Looked up from germline, CDR1 is LGHNT and CDR2 is FRNRAP. This CDR3 spans 20 amino acids. CDR3 protein: CASGPWSQKTSGTAYNEQFF. The CDR3 bases are TGTGCTAGTGGTCCCTGGTCACAGAAGACTAGCGGGACAGCCTACAATGAGCAGTTCTTC.

The chain employs TRBV28 and TRBJ1-1, with D unresolved. The CDR3 runs to 11 residues. CDR1 MDHEN and CDR2 SYDVKM come from the germline V gene. V was cut by 2 bases and J by 7 bases, with 5 bases left in between. The CDR3 is CASSLGGEAFF. CDR3 nucleotide sequence: TGTGCCAGCAGTTTAGGCGGTGAAGCTTTCTTT.

V is TRBV5-4 and J is TRBJ1-4; D not certain. The germline V and J ends were trimmed by 4 bases and 0 bases, with 10 bases remaining between them. CDR3 length equals 15 residues. The germline CDR1 and CDR2 sequences are SGHNT and YYREEE (reference sequence). CDR3 sequence: CASSPDGSTNEKLFF. Here the CDR3 DNA reads TGTGCCAGCAGCCCCGACGGGTCAACTAATGAAAAACTGTTTTTT.

This clone was counted once. This rearrangement joins TRBV7-3 to TRBJ2-7, with a tentative D call TRBD2 (6 bases). The germline V gene encodes CDR1 SGHTA and CDR2 FQGTGA. The V end lost 2 bases, the J end lost 4 bases, and 18 bases lay between the germline ends. The CDR3 totals 16 residues. The CDR3 loop reads CASSLFAGSNTYEQYF. The CDR3 coding sequence is TGTGCCAGCAGCTTATTTGCCGGGAGCAATACTTACGAGCAGTACTTC.

Of note for this clone: Different DNA sequences within this sample yield the same CDR3. This chain uses TRBV5-1 with TRBJ2-7; D uncertain. V gave up 0 bases and J gave up 4 bases, with 5 bases separating them. Germline-derived CDR1 and CDR2 are SGHRS and YFSETQ. CDR3 size: 12 residues. CDR3 DNA: TGCGCCAGCAGCTTGGACGGTTACGAGCAGTACTTC. As protein: CASSLDGYEQYF.

The V and J genes are TRBV6-5 and TRBJ2-7; 10 nucleotides match TRBD2. CDR3 size: 15 residues. J was trimmed by 3 bases and V by 2 bases; bases with no gene match: 4. The germline CDR1 and CDR2 sequences are MNHEY and SVGAGI. The CDR3 DNA follows: TGTGCCAGCAGTTACGATCGGACTAGCGGCTACGAGCAGTACTTC. Its protein product is CASSYDRTSGYEQYF.

This chain links TRBV4-3 with TRBJ1-2; TRBD1 aligns across 8 bases. The CDR3 spans 16 residues. Trimming cost V 1 base and J 0 bases; bases outside gene matches: 4. The germline V gene encodes CDR1 LGHNA and CDR2 YSLEER. The CDR3 reads CASSQGTGNTNYGYTF. In nucleotides, the CDR3 is TGCGCCAGCAGCCAAGGGACAGGGAATACTAACTATGGCTACACCTTC.

V usage is TRBV13 and J usage is TRBJ1-4; a possible D gene is TRBD1 (5 bases). The V end lost 2 bases, the J end lost 3 bases, and 16 bases lay between the germline ends. The CDR3 is made up of 17 amino acids. Germline V gives CDR1 PRHDT, CDR2 FYEKMQ (reference sequence). CDR3 sequence: CASSLFAMGLPNEKLFF. CDR3 DNA sequence: TGTGCCAGCAGCTTATTCGCGATGGGACTCCCTAATGAAAAACTGTTTTTT.

The chain is built from TRBV6-5 and TRBJ2-5; D gene unclear. Trimming took off 0 bases at V and 5 bases at J, with 10 bases between the two ends. CDR1 and CDR2 (germline): MNHEY, SVGAGI. The CDR3 runs 14 residues. Here the CDR3 DNA reads TGTGCCAGCAGTTACTCGATATACGAGGAGACCCAGTACTTC. This encodes CASSYSIYEETQYF.

The genes are TRBV9 and TRBJ1-3, with a possible D match to TRBD1 (6 bases). V was shortened by 6 bases and J by 0 bases, with 16 bases between the two germline ends. Per the germline V gene, CDR1 is SGDLS and CDR2 is YYNGEE. The CDR3 is 16 amino acids. Here the CDR3 DNA reads TGTGCCAGCAATAAGGACAGTTCTAACTCTGGAAACACCATATATTTT. This encodes CASNKDSSNSGNTIYF. Full variable domain (missing parts from reference TRBV9 and TRBJ1-3): DSGVTQTPKHLITATGQRVTLRCSPRSGDLSVYWYQQSLDQGLQFLIQYYNGEERAKGNILERFSAQQFPDLHSELNLSSLELGDSALYFCASNKDSSNSGNTIYFGEGSWLTVV.

The V and J genes are TRBV10-3 and TRBJ2-7, with a weak D call TRBD2 (5 bases). The germline V and J ends were trimmed by 5 bases and 7 bases, with 15 bases remaining between them. Germline values: CDR1 ENHRY, CDR2 SYGVKD. The CDR3 has 13 amino acids. This chain's CDR3 is CAISPRRLGEQYF. The CDR3 DNA reads TGTGCCATCAGTCCCCGGAGGTTGGGGGAGCAGTACTTC.

The chain combines TRBV15 with TRBJ2-3; D is possibly TRBD1 (6 bases). From germline, CDR1 is LNHNV and CDR2 YYDKDF (reference sequence). The CDR3 has 16 amino acids. V lost 0 bases and J 0 bases, leaving 10 bases between the germline ends. The CDR3 bases are TGTGCCACCAGCAGAGATCTGGGGGCTAGCACAGATACGCAGTATTTT. Amino acid sequence: CATSRDLGASTDTQYF.

The chain couples TRBV7-8 to TRBJ2-2; 7 bases map to TRBD1. The V gene end was trimmed by 3 bases and the J gene end by 6 bases; junction bases not matched to a gene: 4. The CDR3 contains 14 residues. CDR1 is SGHVS and CDR2 is FQNEAQ in the germline V gene. The CDR3 DNA reads as TGTGCCAGCAGCTTCCGAGGGGGCCCCGGGGAGCTGTTTTTT. Translating gives CASSFRGGPGELFF.